A single sample is the source of the 20 T cell receptor beta chains below, sequenced in a study of blood T cell repertoires in COVID-19. This table comes from immunoSEQ multiplex PCR, and its TCRdb copy is limited to in-frame clones, with some not included. The table includes about 14,000 clones, 80% to 90% detected once. Sample: peripheral blood. Every receptor here comes from a human donor in a cohort sampled during active COVID-19.

This clone was found a few times. This chain uses TRBV5-1 with TRBJ1-6; D gene unclear. The V end lost 1 base, the J end lost 19 bases, and 18 bases lay between the germline ends. CDR1 is SGHRS and CDR2 is YFSETQ in the germline V gene. The CDR3 runs 13 residues. The CDR3 here is CASSLSLWSNPHF. CDR3 DNA: TGCGCCAGCAGCTTGTCGCTTTGGTCTAACCCACACTTT. The variable domain in full, completed from reference TRBV5-1 and TRBJ1-6, reads KAGVTQTPRYLIKTRGQQVTLSCSPISGHRSVSWYQQTPGQGLQFLFEYFSETQRNKGNFPGRFSGRQFSNSRSEMNVSTLELGDSALYLCASSLSLWSNPHFGNGTRLTVT.

The chain links TRBV11-3 to TRBJ2-5, with 10 nucleotides matching TRBD2. This CDR3 has 17 residues. Losses at the gene ends were 3 bases for V and 6 bases for J; bases not matched to a gene: 13. Germline V CDR1 and CDR2: SGHNT, YENEEA. The CDR3 sequence: CASSFREASGGTKTQYF. The CDR3 region has the DNA TGTGCCAGCAGCTTCAGGGAGGCTAGCGGGGGCACGAAGACCCAGTACTTC.

The chain links TRBV7-9 to TRBJ2-5, with D maybe TRBD1 (6 bases). This CDR3 has 14 amino acids. CDR1 and CDR2 from the germline V gene are SEHNR and FQNEAQ (reference sequence). Trimming removed 3 bases at V and 5 bases at J, with 13 bases between. CDR3 DNA: TGTGCCAGCAGCTTCGTTGGGGGCCGTGAGACCCAGTACTTC. Its protein is CASSFVGGRETQYF. Combining the CDR3 with reference TRBV7-9 and TRBJ2-5 gives the whole variable domain DTGVSQNPRHKITKRGQNVTFRCDPISEHNRLYWYRQTLGQGPEFLTYFQNEAQLEKSRLLSDRFSAERPKGSFSTLEIQRTEQGDSAMYLCASSFVGGRETQYFGPGTRLLVL.

The chain carries TRBV14 and TRBJ2-5; weak D call: TRBD2 (5 bases). This CDR3 has 14 residues. Trimming took 4 bases from V and 4 from J, leaving 13 bases between them. CDR1 is SGHDN, CDR2 FVKESK, per germline. The CDR3 loop reads CASSLRTARETQYF. The CDR3, as DNA: TGTGCCAGCAGCCTGCGGACTGCTCGAGAGACCCAGTACTTC.

V and J are TRBV7-9 and TRBJ2-2, with D perhaps TRBD2 (5 bases). V was pared by 5 bases and J by 4 bases, with 14 bases between. Germline-derived CDR1 and CDR2 are SEHNR and FQNEAQ (reference sequence). This CDR3 comprises 15 residues. The CDR3 spells CASSPKRQATGELFF. The CDR3 DNA follows: TGTGCCAGCAGCCCCAAGCGGCAGGCCACCGGGGAGCTGTTTTTT.

The chain links TRBV28 to TRBJ1-1, with 8 bases lining up with TRBD1. The CDR3 contains 17 residues. The germline gives CDR1 MDHEN, CDR2 SYDVKM. The V and J ends lost 7 bases and 1 base, in that order; junction bases with no gene match: 14. DNA for the CDR3: TGTGCCAGCACCTCCTTGACAGGGGACGGGCAGAACACTGAAGCTTTCTTT. It translates to CASTSLTGDGQNTEAFF.

This chain links TRBV11-2 with TRBJ2-2, with TRBD1 as a possible D gene (6 bases). V lost 0 bases and J lost 7, with 24 bases in between. Germline assignment: CDR1 SGHAT and CDR2 FQNNGV. The CDR3 covers 19 residues. The CDR3 DNA sequence: TGTGCCAGCAGCTTAGAGTATGGAGTGGTCAGGGGTCGGGGCGGGGAGCTGTTTTTT. This sequence encodes CASSLEYGVVRGRGGELFF.

The chain joins TRBV27 to TRBJ2-5; 12 bases map to TRBD1. Germline CDR1 and CDR2: MNHEY and SMNVEV (reference sequence). V trimming: 4 bases; J trimming: 5 bases; junction bases outside the gene matches: 5. The CDR3 consists of 15 residues. The CDR3, as DNA: TGTGCCAGCAGTTCCTGGGACAGGGGGCGGGAGACCCAGTACTTC. It yields the protein CASSSWDRGRETQYF.

This rearrangement joins TRBV3-1 (or the pseudogene TRBV3-2) to TRBJ2-5; no definite D call. V was clipped by 6 bases and J by 5 bases, with 10 bases between them. The CDR3 is 12 residues long. From germline, CDR1 is LGHDT and CDR2 YNNKEL (reference sequence). As DNA, the CDR3 is TGTGCCAGCAGGCAACTGTCGGAGACCCAGTACTTC. Its translation: CASRQLSETQYF.

The chain joins TRBV7-9 to TRBJ2-1; D uncertain. The CDR3 has 15 residues. The germline V and J ends were trimmed by 1 base and 9 bases, with 16 bases remaining between them. CDR1 SEHNR and CDR2 FQNEAQ come from the germline V gene (reference sequence). Here the CDR3 DNA reads TGTGCCAGCAGCTTAGGAAACCCGGGTTTCAGTGAGCAGTTCTTC. Translated, it gives CASSLGNPGFSEQFF.

The chain has TRBV6-5 and TRBJ2-7, with a weak D call TRBD2 (7 bases). This CDR3 has 15 residues. The V gene's germline CDR1 is MNHEY and CDR2 SVGAGI. V was pared by 0 bases and J by 0 bases, with 9 bases between. The CDR3 loop is CASSYSGGDSYEQYF. The CDR3 DNA reads TGTGCCAGCAGTTACTCAGGGGGGGACTCCTACGAGCAGTACTTC.

The chain uses TRBV5-1 and TRBJ1-1; TRBD1 matches 8 bases. The junction had 6 bases not matched to a gene; V was cut back by 4 bases and J by 1 base. The CDR3 is 15 residues long. Germline V gene sequence: CDR1 SGHRS, CDR2 YFSETQ. The DNA of the CDR3 is TGCGCCAGCAGCACCTTACAGGGGGGGAACACTGAAGCTTTCTTT. Translation gives CASSTLQGGNTEAFF.

V and J are TRBV12-3 or TRBV12-4 and TRBJ1-4, with D tentatively TRBD1 (5 bases). Trimming cost V 3 bases and J 7 bases, with 6 bases left between them. CDR3 length: 12 residues. The CDR3 sequence: CASSFGGEKLFF. CDR3 nucleotides: TGTGCCAGCAGTTTCGGGGGTGAAAAACTGTTTTTT.

This chain uses TRBV6-5 with TRBJ2-3; 7 bases line up with TRBD2. Trimming took 7 bases from V and 3 from J; bases not matched to a gene: 7. From germline, CDR1 is MNHEY and CDR2 SVGAGI. The CDR3 loop spans 14 amino acids. DNA for the CDR3: TGTGCCAGCACACGCGGGAGACTGACAGATACGCAGTATTTT. It translates to CASTRGRLTDTQYF.

This clone was picked up one time. This rearrangement joins TRBV19 to TRBJ2-7; 9 bases line up with TRBD1. J lost 2 bases, V lost 4 bases, and 0 bases had no gene match. The CDR3 totals 13 residues. Germline values: CDR1 LNHDA, CDR2 SQIVND (reference sequence). The CDR3 DNA is TGTGCCAGTAGTAGGACAGGGGCCTACGAGCAGTACTTC. This codes for CASSRTGAYEQYF. The whole variable domain, remainder taken from reference TRBV19 and TRBJ2-7, is DGGITQSPKYLFRKEGQNVTLSCEQNLNHDAMYWYRQDPGQGLRLIYYSQIVNDFQKGDIAEGYSVSREKKESFPLTVTSAQKNPTAFYLCASSRTGAYEQYFGPGTRLTVT.

The V and J genes are TRBV9 and TRBJ2-2; 11 nucleotides line up with TRBD2. CDR1 is SGDLS and CDR2 is YYNGEE in the germline V gene. The J segment lost 3 bases and the V segment lost 4 bases, leaving 8 bases of the junction unmatched. The CDR3 covers 17 residues. The CDR3 is CASSLTSGSLHTGELFF. The CDR3 nucleotides read TGTGCCAGCAGCCTTACTAGCGGGAGCCTGCACACCGGGGAGCTGTTTTTT. Full variable domain (outside the CDR3, taken from reference TRBV9 and TRBJ2-2): DSGVTQTPKHLITATGQRVTLRCSPRSGDLSVYWYQQSLDQGLQFLIQYYNGEERAKGNILERFSAQQFPDLHSELNLSSLELGDSALYFCASSLTSGSLHTGELFFGEGSRLTVL.

The J gene is TRBJ2-1, the V gene TRBV9; the D is unclear. The germline gives CDR1 SGDLS, CDR2 YYNGEE. Trimming cost V 2 bases and J 6 bases, with 9 bases left between them. There are 13 residues in the CDR3. CDR3 protein: CASSVGASNEQFF. The DNA for the CDR3 is TGTGCCAGCAGCGTTGGAGCGAGCAATGAGCAGTTCTTC.

The V call is TRBV6-5, the J call TRBJ2-1; TRBD1 aligns across 9 bases. The junction had 9 bases not matched to a gene; V was cut back by 6 bases and J by 12 bases. From germline, CDR1 is MNHEY and CDR2 SVGAGI. This CDR3 spans 13 amino acids. The CDR3 sequence is CASRVPGQGSQFF. The CDR3 coding sequence is TGTGCCAGCAGGGTCCCGGGACAGGGCTCGCAGTTCTTC.

This clone appeared a few times. The V gene is TRBV7-9, the J gene TRBJ1-5; D is ambiguous. This CDR3 region has 12 residues. Germline loops: CDR1 SEHNR, CDR2 FQNEAQ (reference sequence). The germline V and J ends were trimmed by 3 bases and 8 bases, with 8 bases remaining between them. CDR3 sequence (DNA): TGTGCCAGCAGCTTGAGTAGTGAGCCCCAGCATTTT. This sequence encodes CASSLSSEPQHF.

V gene TRBV5-1 combines with J gene TRBJ1-5; 11 nucleotides agree with TRBD1. Germline-derived CDR1 and CDR2 are SGHRS and YFSETQ. The CDR3 is 19 residues long. V shed 0 bases, J shed 4 bases, and the junction held 12 bases outside the gene matches. CDR3 coding DNA: TGCGCCAGCAGCTTGGCCAACTGGACAGGGGGCAATTTAAATCAGCCCCAGCATTTT. Translation gives CASSLANWTGGNLNQPQHF. The full variable domain, rest sourced from reference TRBV5-1 and TRBJ1-5, is KAGVTQTPRYLIKTRGQQVTLSCSPISGHRSVSWYQQTPGQGLQFLFEYFSETQRNKGNFPGRFSGRQFSNSRSEMNVSTLELGDSALYLCASSLANWTGGNLNQPQHFGDGTRLSIL.